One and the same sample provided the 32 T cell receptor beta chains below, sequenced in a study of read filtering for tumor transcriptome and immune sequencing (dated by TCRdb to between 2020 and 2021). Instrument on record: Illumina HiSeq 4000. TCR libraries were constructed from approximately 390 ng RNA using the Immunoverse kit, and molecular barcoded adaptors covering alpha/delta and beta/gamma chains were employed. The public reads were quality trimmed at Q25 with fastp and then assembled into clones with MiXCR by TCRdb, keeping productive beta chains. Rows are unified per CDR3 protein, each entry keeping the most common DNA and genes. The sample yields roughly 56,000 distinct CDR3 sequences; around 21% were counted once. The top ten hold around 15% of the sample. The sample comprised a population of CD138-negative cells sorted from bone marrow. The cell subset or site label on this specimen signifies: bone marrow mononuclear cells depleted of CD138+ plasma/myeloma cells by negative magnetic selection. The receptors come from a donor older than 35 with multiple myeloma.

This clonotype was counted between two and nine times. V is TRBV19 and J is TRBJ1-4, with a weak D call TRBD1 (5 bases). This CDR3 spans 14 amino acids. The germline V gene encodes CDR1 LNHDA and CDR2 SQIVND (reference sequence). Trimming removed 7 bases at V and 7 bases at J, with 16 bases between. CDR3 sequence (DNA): TGTGCCAGTAAGGACATTATCGATAGTGAAAAACTGTTTTTT. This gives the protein CASKDIIDSEKLFF.

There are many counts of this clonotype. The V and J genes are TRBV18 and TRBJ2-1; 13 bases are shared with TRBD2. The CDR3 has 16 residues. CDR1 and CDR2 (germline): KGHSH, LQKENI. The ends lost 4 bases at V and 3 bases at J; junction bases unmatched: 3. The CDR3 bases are TGTGCCAGCTCACTTGGACTAGCGGGGGTCTACAATGAGCAGTTCTTC. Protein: CASSLGLAGVYNEQFF.

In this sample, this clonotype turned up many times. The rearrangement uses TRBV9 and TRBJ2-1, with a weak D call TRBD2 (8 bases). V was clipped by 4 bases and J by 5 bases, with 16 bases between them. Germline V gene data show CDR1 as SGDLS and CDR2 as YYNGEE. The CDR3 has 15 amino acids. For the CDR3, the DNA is TGTGCCAGCAGCACTAGCGGAGGGGGCCACAATGAGCAGTTCTTC. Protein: CASSTSGGGHNEQFF. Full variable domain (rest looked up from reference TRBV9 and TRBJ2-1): DSGVTQTPKHLITATGQRVTLRCSPRSGDLSVYWYQQSLDQGLQFLIQYYNGEERAKGNILERFSAQQFPDLHSELNLSSLELGDSALYFCASSTSGGGHNEQFFGPGTRLTVL.

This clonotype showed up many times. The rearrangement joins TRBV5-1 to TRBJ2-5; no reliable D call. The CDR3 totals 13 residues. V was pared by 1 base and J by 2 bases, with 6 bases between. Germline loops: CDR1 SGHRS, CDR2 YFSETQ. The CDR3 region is CASSLRNQETQYF. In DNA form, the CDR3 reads TGCGCCAGCAGCTTGAGGAATCAAGAGACCCAGTACTTC.

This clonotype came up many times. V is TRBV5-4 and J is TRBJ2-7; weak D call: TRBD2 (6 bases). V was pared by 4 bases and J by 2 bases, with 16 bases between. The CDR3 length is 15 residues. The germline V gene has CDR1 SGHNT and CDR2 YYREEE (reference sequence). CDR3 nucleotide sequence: TGTGCCAGCAGCGGGGGGACGGAAAAACCCTACGAGCAGTACTTC. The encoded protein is CASSGGTEKPYEQYF.

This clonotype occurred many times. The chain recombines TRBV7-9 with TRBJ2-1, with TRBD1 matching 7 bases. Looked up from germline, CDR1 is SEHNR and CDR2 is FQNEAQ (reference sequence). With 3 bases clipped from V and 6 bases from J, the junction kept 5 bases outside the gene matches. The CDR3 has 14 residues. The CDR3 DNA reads TGTGCCAGCAGCTTCACTGACAGGGCCAATGAGCAGTTCTTC. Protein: CASSFTDRANEQFF.

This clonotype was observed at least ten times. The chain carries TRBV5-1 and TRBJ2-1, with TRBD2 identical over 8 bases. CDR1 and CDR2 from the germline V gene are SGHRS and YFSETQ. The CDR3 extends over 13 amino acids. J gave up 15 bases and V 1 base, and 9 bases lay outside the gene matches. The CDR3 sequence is CASSLTTAGVPFF. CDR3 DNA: TGCGCCAGCAGCTTGACCACAGCGGGAGTCCCGTTCTTC.

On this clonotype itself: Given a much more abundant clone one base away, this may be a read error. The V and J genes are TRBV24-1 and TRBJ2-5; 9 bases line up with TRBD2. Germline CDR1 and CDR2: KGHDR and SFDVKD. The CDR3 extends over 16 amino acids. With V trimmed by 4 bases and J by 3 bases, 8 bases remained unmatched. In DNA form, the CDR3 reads TGTGCCACCAGTGACGCGACTAGCGGAGCAAAAGAGACCCAGTACTTC. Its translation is CATSDATSGAKETQYF.

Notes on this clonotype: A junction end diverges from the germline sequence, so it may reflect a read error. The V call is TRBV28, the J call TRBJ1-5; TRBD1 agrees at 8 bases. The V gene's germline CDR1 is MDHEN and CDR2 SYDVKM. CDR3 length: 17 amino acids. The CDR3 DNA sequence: TGTGCCAGCAATTTAAAGGCAGGCAGGGGGCCGGGGCAGCCCCAGCATTTT. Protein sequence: CASNLKAGRGPGQPQHF.

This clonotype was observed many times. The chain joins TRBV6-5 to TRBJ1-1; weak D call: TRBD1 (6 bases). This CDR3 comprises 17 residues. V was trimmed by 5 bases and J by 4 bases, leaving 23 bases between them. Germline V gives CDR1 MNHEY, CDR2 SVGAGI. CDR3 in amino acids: CASSQPVGGRAGTEAFF. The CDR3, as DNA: TGTGCCAGCAGTCAGCCCGTAGGGGGGAGGGCGGGCACTGAAGCTTTCTTT.

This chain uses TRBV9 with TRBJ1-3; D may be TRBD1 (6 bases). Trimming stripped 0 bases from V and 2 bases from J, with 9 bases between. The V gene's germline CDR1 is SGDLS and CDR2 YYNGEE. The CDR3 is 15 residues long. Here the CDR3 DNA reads TGTGCCAGCAGCGTAGCAGGGGCTCCTGGAAACACCATATATTTT. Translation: CASSVAGAPGNTIYF.

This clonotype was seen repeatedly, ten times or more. CDR3 DNA: TGTGCCAGCAGTCCCGGGGGTCGCGCGAGCACAGATACGCAGTATTTT. Translated, it gives CASSPGGRASTDTQYF. The V and J genes are TRBV6-2 or TRBV6-3 and TRBJ2-3, with D maybe TRBD2 (6 bases). Germline V lookup: CDR1 MNHEY, CDR2 SVGEGT. V dropped 5 bases and J dropped 0 bases, with 15 bases sitting between them. This CDR3 contains 16 residues.

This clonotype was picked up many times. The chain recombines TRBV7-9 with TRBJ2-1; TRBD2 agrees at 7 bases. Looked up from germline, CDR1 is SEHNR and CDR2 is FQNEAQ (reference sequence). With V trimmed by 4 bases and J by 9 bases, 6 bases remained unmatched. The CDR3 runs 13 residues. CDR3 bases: TGTGCCAGCAGCTCACCACTAGCGATTGAGCAGTTCTTC. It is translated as CASSSPLAIEQFF.

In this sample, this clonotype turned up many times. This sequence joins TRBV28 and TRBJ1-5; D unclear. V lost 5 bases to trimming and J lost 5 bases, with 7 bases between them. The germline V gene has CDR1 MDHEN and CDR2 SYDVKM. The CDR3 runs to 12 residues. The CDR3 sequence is CASSGIDQPQHF. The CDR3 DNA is TGTGCCAGCAGTGGTATAGATCAGCCCCAGCATTTT. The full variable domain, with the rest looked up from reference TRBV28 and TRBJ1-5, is DVKVTQSSRYLVKRTGEKVFLECVQDMDHENMFWYRQDPGLGLRLIYFSYDVKMKEKGDIPEGYSVSREKKERFSLILESASTNQTSMYLCASSGIDQPQHFGDGTRLSIL.

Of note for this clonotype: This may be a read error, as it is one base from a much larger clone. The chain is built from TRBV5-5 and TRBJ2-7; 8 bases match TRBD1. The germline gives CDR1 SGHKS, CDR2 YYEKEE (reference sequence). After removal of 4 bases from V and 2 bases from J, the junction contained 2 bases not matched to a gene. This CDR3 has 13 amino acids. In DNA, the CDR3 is TGTGCCAGCAGCCGACAGGGGACCTACGAGCAGTACTTC. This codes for CASSRQGTYEQYF. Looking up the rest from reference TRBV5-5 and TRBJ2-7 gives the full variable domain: DAGVTQSPTHLIKTRGQQVTLRCSPISGHKSVSWYQQVLGQGPQFIFQYYEKEERGRGNFPDRFSARQFPNYSSELNVNALLLGDSALYLCASSRQGTYEQYFGPGTRLTVT.

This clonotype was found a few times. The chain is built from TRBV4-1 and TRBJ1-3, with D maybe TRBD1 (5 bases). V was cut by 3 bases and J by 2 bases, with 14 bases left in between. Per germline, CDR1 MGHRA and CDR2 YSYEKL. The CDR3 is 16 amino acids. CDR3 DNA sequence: TGCGCCAGCAGCCAGGCAGGACAATCAGCTGGAAACACCATATATTTT. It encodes CASSQAGQSAGNTIYF.

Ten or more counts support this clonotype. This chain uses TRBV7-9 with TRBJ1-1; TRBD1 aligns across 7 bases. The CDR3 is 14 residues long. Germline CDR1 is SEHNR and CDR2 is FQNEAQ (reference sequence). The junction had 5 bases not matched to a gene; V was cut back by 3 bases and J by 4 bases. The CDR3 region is CASSFTAGGTEAFF. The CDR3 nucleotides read TGTGCCAGCAGCTTTACGGCAGGGGGCACTGAAGCTTTCTTT. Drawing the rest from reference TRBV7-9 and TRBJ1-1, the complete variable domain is DTGVSQNPRHKITKRGQNVTFRCDPISEHNRLYWYRQTLGQGPEFLTYFQNEAQLEKSRLLSDRFSAERPKGSFSTLEIQRTEQGDSAMYLCASSFTAGGTEAFFGQGTRLTVV.

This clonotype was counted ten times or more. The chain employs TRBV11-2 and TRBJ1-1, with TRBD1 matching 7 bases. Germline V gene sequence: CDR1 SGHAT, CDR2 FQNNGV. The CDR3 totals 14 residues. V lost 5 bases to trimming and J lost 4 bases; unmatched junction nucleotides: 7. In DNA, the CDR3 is TGTGCCAGCAGCCCATTGACAGGGTTCACTGAAGCTTTCTTT. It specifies CASSPLTGFTEAFF.

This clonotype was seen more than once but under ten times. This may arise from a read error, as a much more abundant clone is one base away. The CDR3 spells CACSFAPGGTSYEQYF. In DNA, the CDR3 is TGCGCCTGCAGCTTTGCTCCTGGCGGGACTTCCTACGAGCAGTACTTC. V is TRBV5-1 and J is TRBJ2-7, with a weak D call TRBD2 (6 bases). The germline V gene has CDR1 SGHRS and CDR2 YFSETQ. The CDR3 is 16 residues long.

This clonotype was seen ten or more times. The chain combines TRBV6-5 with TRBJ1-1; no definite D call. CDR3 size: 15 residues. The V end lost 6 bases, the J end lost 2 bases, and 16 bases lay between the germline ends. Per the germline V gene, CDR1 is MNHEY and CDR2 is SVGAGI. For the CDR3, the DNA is TGTGCCAGCAGACCCGACGCCATTGGAAACACTGAAGCTTTCTTT. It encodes CASRPDAIGNTEAFF.

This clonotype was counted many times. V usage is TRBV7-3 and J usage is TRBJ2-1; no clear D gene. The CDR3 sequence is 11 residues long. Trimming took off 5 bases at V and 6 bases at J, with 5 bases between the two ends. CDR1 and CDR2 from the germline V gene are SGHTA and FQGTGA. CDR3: CASSAANEQFF. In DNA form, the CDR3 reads TGTGCCAGCAGCGCCGCCAATGAGCAGTTCTTC.

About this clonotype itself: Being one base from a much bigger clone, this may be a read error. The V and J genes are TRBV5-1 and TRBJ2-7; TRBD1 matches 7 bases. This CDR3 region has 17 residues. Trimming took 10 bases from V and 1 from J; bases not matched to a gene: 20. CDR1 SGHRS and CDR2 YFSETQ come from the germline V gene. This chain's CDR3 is CARKRGNTGAPSYEQYF. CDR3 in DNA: TGCGCCCGCAAGAGGGGAAACACAGGGGCACCATCCTACGAGCAGTACTTC. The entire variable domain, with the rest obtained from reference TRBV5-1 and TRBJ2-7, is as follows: KAGVTQTPRYLIKTRGQQVTLSCSPISGHRSVSWYQQTPGQGLQFLFEYFSETQRNKGNFPGRFSGRQFSNSRSEMNVSTLELGDSALYLCARKRGNTGAPSYEQYFGPGTRLTVT.

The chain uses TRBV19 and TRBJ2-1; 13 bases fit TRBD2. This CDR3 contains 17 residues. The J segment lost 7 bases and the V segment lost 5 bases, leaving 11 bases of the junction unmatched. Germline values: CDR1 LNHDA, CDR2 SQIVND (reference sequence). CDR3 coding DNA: TGTGCCAGTAGTCAACCCTGGACTAGCGGGAGTTTTAATGAGCAGTTCTTC. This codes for CASSQPWTSGSFNEQFF. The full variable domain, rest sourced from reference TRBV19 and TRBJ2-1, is DGGITQSPKYLFRKEGQNVTLSCEQNLNHDAMYWYRQDPGQGLRLIYYSQIVNDFQKGDIAEGYSVSREKKESFPLTVTSAQKNPTAFYLCASSQPWTSGSFNEQFFGPGTRLTVL.

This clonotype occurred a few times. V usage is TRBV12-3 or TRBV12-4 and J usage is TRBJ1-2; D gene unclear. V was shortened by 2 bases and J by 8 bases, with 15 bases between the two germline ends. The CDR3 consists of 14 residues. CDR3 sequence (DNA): TGTGCCAGCAGTTTATCGGACGCCCTCAGGGGCTACACCTTC. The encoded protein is CASSLSDALRGYTF.

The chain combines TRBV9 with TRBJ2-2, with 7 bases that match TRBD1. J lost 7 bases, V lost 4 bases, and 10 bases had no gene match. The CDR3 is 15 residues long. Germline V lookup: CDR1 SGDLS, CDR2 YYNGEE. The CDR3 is CASSPRGRGIGELFF. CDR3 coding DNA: TGTGCCAGCAGCCCCAGGGGGAGAGGTATCGGGGAGCTGTTTTTT.

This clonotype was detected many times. CDR3 loop: CSAPNALSSSYNEQFF. CDR3 bases: TGCAGTGCCCCCAATGCACTGTCGAGCTCCTACAATGAGCAGTTCTTC. The rearrangement links TRBV20-1 to TRBJ2-1; D unresolved. This CDR3 spans 16 amino acids. V was cut by 6 bases and J by 0 bases, with 18 bases left in between. CDR1 and CDR2 (germline): DFQATT, SNEGSKA (reference sequence).

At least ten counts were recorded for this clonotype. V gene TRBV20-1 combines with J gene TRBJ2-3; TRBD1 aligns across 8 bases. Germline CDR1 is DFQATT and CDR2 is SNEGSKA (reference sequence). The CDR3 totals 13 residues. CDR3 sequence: CRAGTGRTDTQYF. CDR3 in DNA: TGCAGGGCCGGGACAGGACGTACAGATACGCAGTATTTT.

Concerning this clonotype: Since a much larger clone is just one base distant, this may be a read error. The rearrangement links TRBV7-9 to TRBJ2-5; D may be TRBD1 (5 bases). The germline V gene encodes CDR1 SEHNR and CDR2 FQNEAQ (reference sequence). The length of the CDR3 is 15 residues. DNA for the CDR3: TGTGCCAGCAGCTTAGCGCTAGGACAAAAAGAGACCCAGCACTTC. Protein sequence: CASSLALGQKETQHF.

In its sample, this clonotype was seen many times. The CDR3, as DNA: TGCAGTGCGAAGGGAGAACGGGGGGCAAAAGCTTTCTTT. This sequence encodes CSAKGERGAKAFF. V gene TRBV20-1 combines with J gene TRBJ1-1, with a possible D match to TRBD1 (6 bases). V lost 6 bases and J 9 bases, leaving 20 bases between the germline ends. CDR3 size: 13 residues. Germline V gene sequence: CDR1 DFQATT, CDR2 SNEGSKA (reference sequence).

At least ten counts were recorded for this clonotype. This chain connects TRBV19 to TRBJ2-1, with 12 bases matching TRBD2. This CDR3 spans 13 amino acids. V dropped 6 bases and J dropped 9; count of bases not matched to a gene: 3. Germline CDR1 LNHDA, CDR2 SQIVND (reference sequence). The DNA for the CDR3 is TGTGCCAGTAGCCTAGCGGGAGGGATTGAGCAGTTCTTC. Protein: CASSLAGGIEQFF.

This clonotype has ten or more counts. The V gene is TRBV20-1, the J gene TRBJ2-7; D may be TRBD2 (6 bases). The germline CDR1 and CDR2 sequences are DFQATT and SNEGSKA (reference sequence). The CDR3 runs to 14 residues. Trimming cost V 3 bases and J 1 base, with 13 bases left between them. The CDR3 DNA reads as TGCAGTGCTAGTGGCGCGGGATTTTCCTACGAGCAGTACTTC. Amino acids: CSASGAGFSYEQYF.

Here the CDR3 reads CSARDRDPGNEQFF. The CDR3 nucleotides are TGCAGCGCCCGGGACAGGGACCCGGGGAATGAGCAGTTCTTC. This chain joins TRBV29-1 and TRBJ2-1; 9 bases agree with TRBD1. In germline, CDR1 is SQVTM, CDR2 ANQGSEA. V lost 7 bases, J lost 7 bases, and 11 bases stayed unmatched. The CDR3 loop spans 14 amino acids.